This T cell receptor (beta chain) was observed in a study of blood T cells in healthy people across ages. The CDR3 runs to 14 residues. CDR1 and CDR2 from the germline V gene are MDHEN and SYDVKM. Trimming removed 8 bases from V and 2 bases from J; junction bases left unmatched: 7. The authors ran a second PCR of 7 to 11 cycles using a sample-barcoded 5' primer and a J-beta primer mix. Each CDR3 protein is one row after TCRdb ran MiXCR on the 5' RACE reads. The top ten clones hold over 2.5% of a sample with 600,000 to 900,000 distinct CDR3 sequences, 20% to 30% of them seen once. These data were also filed under a second study, of T cells of mothers and their children.

Sample: blood. This sequence joins TRBV28 and TRBJ2-3, with 7 nucleotides matching TRBD2. This TCR came from a boy younger than 18 in good health. The chain's CDR3 is CASLAGVYTDTQYF. Written as DNA, the CDR3 is TGTGCCAGCCTGGCGGGGGTGTACACAGATACGCAGTATTTT.